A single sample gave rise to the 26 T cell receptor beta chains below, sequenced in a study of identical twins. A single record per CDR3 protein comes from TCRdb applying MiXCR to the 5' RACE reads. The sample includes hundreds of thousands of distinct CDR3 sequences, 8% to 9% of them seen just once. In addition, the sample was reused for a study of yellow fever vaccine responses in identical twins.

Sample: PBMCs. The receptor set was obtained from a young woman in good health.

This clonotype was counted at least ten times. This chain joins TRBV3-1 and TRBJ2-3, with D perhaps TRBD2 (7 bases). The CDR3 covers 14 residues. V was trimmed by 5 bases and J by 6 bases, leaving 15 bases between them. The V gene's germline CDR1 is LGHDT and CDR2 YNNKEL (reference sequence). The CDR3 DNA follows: TGTGCCAGCAGCGGGGGGGCTAGCTTGGATACGCAGTATTTT. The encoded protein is CASSGGASLDTQYF.

The CDR3 nucleotides read TGCGCCAGCAGCCAAGAACCTGGCGGGAGGGCCACAGATACGCAGTATTTT. This codes for CASSQEPGGRATDTQYF. The chain carries TRBV4-3 and TRBJ2-3; 9 bases map to TRBD2. Trimming at V came to 0 bases and at J to 2 bases, leaving 6 bases not matched to a gene. Germline CDR1 and CDR2: LGHNA and YSLEER. The CDR3 contains 17 residues.

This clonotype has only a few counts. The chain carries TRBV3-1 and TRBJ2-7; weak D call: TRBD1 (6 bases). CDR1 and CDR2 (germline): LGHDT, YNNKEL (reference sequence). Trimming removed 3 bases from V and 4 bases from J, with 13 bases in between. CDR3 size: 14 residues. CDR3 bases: TGTGCCAGCAGCCACTGGACAGCGAAGTACGAGCAGTACTTC. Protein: CASSHWTAKYEQYF.

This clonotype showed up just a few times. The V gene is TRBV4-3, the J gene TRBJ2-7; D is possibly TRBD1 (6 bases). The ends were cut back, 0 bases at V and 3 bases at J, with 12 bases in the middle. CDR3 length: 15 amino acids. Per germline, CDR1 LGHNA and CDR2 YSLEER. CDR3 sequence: CASSQDVTGYYEQYF. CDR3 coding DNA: TGCGCCAGCAGCCAAGATGTAACAGGGTACTACGAGCAGTACTTC.

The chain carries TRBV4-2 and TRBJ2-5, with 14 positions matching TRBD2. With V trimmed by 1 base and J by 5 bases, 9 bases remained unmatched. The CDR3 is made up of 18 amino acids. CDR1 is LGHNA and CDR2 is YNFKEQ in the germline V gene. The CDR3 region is CASSQGGTSGRNGETQYF. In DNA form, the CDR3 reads TGTGCCAGCAGCCAAGGAGGGACTAGCGGGAGAAACGGGGAGACCCAGTACTTC.

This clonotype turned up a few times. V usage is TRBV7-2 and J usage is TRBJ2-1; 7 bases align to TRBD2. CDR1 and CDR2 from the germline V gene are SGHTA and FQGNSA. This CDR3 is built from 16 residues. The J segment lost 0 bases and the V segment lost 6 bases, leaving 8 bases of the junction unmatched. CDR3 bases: TGTGCCAGCAGTAATTATGGCGGGAGCTCCTACAATGAGCAGTTCTTC. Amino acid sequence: CASSNYGGSSYNEQFF.

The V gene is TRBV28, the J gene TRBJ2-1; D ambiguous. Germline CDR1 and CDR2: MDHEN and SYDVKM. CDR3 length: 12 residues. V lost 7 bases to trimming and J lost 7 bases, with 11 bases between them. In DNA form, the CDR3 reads TGTGCCAGCACCCAGCTAGGGAATGAGCAGTTCTTC. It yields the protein CASTQLGNEQFF.

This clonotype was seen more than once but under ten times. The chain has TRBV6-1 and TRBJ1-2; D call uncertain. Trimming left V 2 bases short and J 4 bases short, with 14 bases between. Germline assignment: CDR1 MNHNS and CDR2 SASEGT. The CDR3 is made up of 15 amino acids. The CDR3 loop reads CASSELLTRPYGYTF. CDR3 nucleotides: TGTGCCAGCAGTGAATTACTGACTCGGCCCTATGGCTACACCTTC.

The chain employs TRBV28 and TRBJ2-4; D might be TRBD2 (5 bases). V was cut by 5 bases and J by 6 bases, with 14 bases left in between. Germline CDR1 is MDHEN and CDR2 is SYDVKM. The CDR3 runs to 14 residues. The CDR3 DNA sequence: TGTGCCAGCAGTCGTGGGCCCGGAGGAAACATTCAGTACTTC. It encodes CASSRGPGGNIQYF. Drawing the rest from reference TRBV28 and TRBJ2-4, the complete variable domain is DVKVTQSSRYLVKRTGEKVFLECVQDMDHENMFWYRQDPGLGLRLIYFSYDVKMKEKGDIPEGYSVSREKKERFSLILESASTNQTSMYLCASSRGPGGNIQYFGAGTRLSVL.

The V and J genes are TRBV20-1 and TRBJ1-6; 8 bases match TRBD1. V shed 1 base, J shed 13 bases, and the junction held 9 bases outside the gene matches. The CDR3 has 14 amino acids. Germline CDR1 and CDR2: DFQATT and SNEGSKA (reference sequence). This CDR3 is CSARVGTGRTPLHF. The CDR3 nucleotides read TGCAGTGCTAGAGTGGGGACAGGCCGTACTCCCCTCCACTTT.

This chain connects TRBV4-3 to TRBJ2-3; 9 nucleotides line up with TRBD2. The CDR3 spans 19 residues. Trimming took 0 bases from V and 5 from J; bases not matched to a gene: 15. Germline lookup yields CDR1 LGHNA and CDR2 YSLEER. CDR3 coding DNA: TGCGCCAGCAGCCAAGACTACCTCCTAGCGGGACAAAGGGGAGATACGCAGTATTTT. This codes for CASSQDYLLAGQRGDTQYF.

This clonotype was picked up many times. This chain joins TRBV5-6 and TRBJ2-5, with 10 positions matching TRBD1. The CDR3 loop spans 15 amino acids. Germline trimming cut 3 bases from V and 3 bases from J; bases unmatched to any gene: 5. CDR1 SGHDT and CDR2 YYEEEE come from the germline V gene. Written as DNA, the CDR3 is TGTGCCAGCAGCTCCTCCGGGACAGGGGAAGAGACCCAGTACTTC. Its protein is CASSSSGTGEETQYF.

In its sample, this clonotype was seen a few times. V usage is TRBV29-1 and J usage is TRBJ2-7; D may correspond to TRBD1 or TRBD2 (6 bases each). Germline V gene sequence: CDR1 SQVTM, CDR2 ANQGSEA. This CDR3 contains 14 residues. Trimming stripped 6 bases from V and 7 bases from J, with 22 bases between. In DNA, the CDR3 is TGCAGCGTCCGCCCAATCGGGGGCTGGGGGGAGCAGTACTTC. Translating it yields CSVRPIGGWGEQYF.

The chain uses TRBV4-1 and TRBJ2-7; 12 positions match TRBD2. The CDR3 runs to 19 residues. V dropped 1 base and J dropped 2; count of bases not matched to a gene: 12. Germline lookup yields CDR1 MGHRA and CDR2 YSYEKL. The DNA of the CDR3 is TGCGCCAGCAGCCAAGTCCCCTCTAGCGGGAGGGCCCAGGCCTACGAGCAGTACTTC. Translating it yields CASSQVPSSGRAQAYEQYF.

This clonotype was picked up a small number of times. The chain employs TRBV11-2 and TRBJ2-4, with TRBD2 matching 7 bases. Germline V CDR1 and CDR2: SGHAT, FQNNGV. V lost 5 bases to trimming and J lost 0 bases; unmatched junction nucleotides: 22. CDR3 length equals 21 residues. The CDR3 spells CASSPTPSGTLPTLAKNIQYF. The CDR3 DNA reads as TGTGCCAGCAGCCCTACCCCCAGCGGGACCCTGCCCACCCTAGCCAAAAACATTCAGTACTTC.

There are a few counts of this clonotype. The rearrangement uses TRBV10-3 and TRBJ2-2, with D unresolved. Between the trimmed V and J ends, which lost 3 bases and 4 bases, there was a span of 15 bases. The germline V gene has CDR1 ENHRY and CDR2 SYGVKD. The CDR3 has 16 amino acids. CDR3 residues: CAISDMSGLGTGELFF. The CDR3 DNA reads TGTGCCATCAGTGACATGTCAGGTCTGGGCACCGGGGAGCTGTTTTTT.

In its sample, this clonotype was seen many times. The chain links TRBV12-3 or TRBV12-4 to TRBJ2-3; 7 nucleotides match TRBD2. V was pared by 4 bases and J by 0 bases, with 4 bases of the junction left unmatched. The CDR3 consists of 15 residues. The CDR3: CASSSLAASTDTQYF. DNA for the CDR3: TGTGCCAGCAGTTCTCTAGCGGCTAGCACAGATACGCAGTATTTT.

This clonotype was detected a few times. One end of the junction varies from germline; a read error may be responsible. The CDR3: CASSDRDTGYNF. CDR3 in DNA: TGCGCCAGCAGCGACCGGGACACAGGGTACAACTTC. This rearrangement joins TRBV5-1 to TRBJ1-2, with D maybe TRBD1 (6 bases). There are 12 residues in the CDR3. CDR1 and CDR2 from the germline V gene are SGHRS and YFSETQ.

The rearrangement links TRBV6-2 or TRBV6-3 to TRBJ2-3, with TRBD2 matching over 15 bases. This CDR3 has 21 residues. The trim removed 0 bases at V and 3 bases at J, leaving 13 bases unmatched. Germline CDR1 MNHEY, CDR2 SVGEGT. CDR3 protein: CASSYSTPGTSGGTRTDTQYF. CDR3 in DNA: TGTGCCAGCAGTTACTCGACCCCCGGGACTAGCGGGGGGACTAGGACAGATACGCAGTATTTT.

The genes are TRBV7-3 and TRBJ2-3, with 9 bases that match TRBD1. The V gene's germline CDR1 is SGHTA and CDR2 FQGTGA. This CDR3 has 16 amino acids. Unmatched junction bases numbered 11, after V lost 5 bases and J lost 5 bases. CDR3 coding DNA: TGTGCCAGCAGCCCTCTCGGACAGGGGTTCGAAGATACGCAGTATTTT. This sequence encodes CASSPLGQGFEDTQYF.

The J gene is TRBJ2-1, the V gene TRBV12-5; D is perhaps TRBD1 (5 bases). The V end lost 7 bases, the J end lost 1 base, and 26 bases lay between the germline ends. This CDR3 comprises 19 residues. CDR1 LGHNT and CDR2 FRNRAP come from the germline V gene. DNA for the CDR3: TGTGCTAGTGTTTTCGACCGACAGCCCTCTGAAGGGTCCTACAATGAGCAGTTCTTC. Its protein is CASVFDRQPSEGSYNEQFF.

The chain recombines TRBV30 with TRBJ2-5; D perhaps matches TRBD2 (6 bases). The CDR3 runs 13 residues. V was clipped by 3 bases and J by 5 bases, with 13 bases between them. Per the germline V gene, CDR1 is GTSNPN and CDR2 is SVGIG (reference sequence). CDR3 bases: TGTGCCTGGAGGATCCGCGGGGTCGAGACCCAGTACTTC. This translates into CAWRIRGVETQYF.

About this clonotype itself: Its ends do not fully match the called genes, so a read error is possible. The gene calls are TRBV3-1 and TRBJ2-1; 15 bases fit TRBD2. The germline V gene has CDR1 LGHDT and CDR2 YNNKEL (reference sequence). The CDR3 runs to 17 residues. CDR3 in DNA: TGTGCCTGCAGAGGGACTAGCGGGAGGAAGGTCTACAATGAGCAGTTCTTC. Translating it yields CACRGTSGRKVYNEQFF.

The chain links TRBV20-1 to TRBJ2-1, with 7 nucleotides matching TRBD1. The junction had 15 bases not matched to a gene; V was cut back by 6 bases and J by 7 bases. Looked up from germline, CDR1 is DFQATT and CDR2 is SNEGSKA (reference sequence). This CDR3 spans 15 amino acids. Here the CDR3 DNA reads TGCAGTGCGGCCCCCGGGACAGCGCGGATTAATGAGCAGTTCTTC. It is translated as CSAAPGTARINEQFF.

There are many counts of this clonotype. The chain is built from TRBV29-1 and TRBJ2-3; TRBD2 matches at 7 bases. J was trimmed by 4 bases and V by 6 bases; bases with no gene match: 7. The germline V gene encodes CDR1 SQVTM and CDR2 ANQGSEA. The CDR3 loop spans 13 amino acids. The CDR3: CSVRLAGADTQYF. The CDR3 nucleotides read TGCAGCGTGAGACTAGCTGGGGCAGATACGCAGTATTTT.

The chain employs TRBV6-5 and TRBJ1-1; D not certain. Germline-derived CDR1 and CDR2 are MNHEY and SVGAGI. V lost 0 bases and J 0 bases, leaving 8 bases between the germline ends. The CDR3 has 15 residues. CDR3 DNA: TGTGCCAGCAGTTACTCGATGGGCATGAACACTGAAGCTTTCTTT. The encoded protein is CASSYSMGMNTEAFF.